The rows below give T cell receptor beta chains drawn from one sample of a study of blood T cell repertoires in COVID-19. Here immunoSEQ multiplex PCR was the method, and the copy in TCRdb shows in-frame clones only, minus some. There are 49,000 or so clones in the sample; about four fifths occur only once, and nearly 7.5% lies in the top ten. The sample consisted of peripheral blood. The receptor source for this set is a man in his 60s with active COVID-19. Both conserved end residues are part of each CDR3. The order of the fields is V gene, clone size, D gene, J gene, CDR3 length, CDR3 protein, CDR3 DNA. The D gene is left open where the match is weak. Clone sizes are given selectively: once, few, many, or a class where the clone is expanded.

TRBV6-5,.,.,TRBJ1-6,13,CASSLGSNSPLHF,TGTGCCAGTTCCCTGGGCAGTAATTCACCCCTCCACTTT
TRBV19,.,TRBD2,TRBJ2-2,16,CASSPRAGLYPGELFF,TGTGCCAGTAGTCCCAGAGCGGGACTCTACCCCGGGGAGCTGTTTTTT
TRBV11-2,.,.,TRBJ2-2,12,CASRGDTGELFF,TGTGCCAGCAGAGGGGACACCGGGGAGCTGTTTTTT
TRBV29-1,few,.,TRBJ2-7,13,CSVVLGPSYEQYF,TGCAGCGTTGTTCTGGGGCCTTCCTACGAGCAGTACTTC
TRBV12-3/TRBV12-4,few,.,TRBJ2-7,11,CASSLGRRQYF,TGTGCCAGCAGTTTAGGCCGGAGGCAGTACTTC
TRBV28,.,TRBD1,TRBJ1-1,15,CASSPLGTANTEAFF,TGTGCCAGCAGTCCACTGGGGACAGCGAACACTGAAGCTTTCTTT
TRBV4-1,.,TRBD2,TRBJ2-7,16,CASSRGLAGYIYEQYF,TGCGCCAGCAGTAGAGGGCTAGCGGGATATATATACGAGCAGTACTTC
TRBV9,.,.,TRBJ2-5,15,CASSVAMRVGETQYF,TGTGCCAGCAGCGTAGCAATGCGGGTGGGGGAGACCCAGTACTTC
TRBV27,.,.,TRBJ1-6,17,CASSSTAFSSYNSPLHF,TGTGCCAGCAGTTCCACAGCCTTTAGCTCCTATAATTCACCCCTCCACTTT
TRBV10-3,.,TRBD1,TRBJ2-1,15,CAISDIQTGGNEQFF,TGTGCCATCAGTGACATCCAAACAGGGGGCAATGAGCAGTTCTTC